The clone carrying this TCR beta chain came up a few times. Its specificity is not known. The sample is drawn from a study of T cell repertoires in cytomegalovirus infection. The CDR3 consists of 16 residues. V gave up 3 bases and J gave up 7 bases; unmatched junction bases: 12. Points from the study as a whole: Using cumulative public TCR beta family frequency, the authors identified those who carried CMV together with the relevant HLA.

TCRdb redid the calling of the reads with MiXCR, one entry per CDR3 protein. Of about 770,000 distinct CDR3 sequences listed, just under 30% were seen once; the top ten hold around 13%. This sample comprised cultured CD8+ T cells from PBMCs, obtained from culture after CMV antigen stimulation. This chain uses TRBV12-3 or TRBV12-4 with TRBJ1-2; 9 positions agree with TRBD1. The TCR sequence derives from a human donor in good health (CMV status not recorded). Some clones in this sample may be carry-over from other donors' samples. CDR3 in amino acids: CASSFAPGQGLFGYTF. The DNA for the CDR3 is TGTGCCAGCAGTTTTGCTCCGGGACAGGGTTTATTTGGCTACACCTTC.